The 7 T cell receptor beta chains below all came from one sample that was sequenced in a study of shared clonotypes between healthy human individuals. Clones were read by immunoSEQ multiplex PCR, and TCRdb kept only the in-frame ones, dropping some. The sample holds approximately 1,500,000 clones, roughly 98% seen once. What was sequenced was naive CD4+ T cells sorted from blood. Subset here: CD45RA+ positively selected. The receptor source for this set is a man aged 30-40 years in good health.

Written as DNA, the CDR3 is TGCGCCAGCAGTGGGACGAGCTTCTACGAGCAGTACTTC. This sequence encodes CASSGTSFYEQYF. The V call is TRBV10-2, the J call TRBJ2-7; D is uncertain. Germline-derived CDR1 and CDR2 are WSHSY and SAAADI. Trimming pared 4 bases from V and 3 bases from J, leaving 10 bases between. The length of the CDR3 is 13 residues.

The chain joins TRBV5-1 to TRBJ2-7, with a weak D call TRBD2 (5 bases). The V end was cut by 2 bases, the J end by 3 bases, with 18 bases between. The germline V gene has CDR1 SGHRS and CDR2 YFSETQ. CDR3 length equals 16 residues. CDR3 coding DNA: TGCGCCAGCAGCTTAGTAACTCGGGGTGGGAGCTACGAGCAGTACTTC. Protein sequence: CASSLVTRGGSYEQYF.

The chain couples TRBV10-2 to TRBJ2-7; D gene uncertain. Germline V gives CDR1 WSHSY, CDR2 SAAADI. The CDR3 totals 16 residues. Trimming took off 0 bases at V and 2 bases at J, with 14 bases between the two ends. DNA of the CDR3: TGCGCCAGCAGTGAGTCACGTTTCCCAGGCACCTACGAGCAGTACTTC. Translating it yields CASSESRFPGTYEQYF.

As for this clone: Other nucleotide sequences from this sample produce the same CDR3. Here the CDR3 reads CASSYSSSYEQYF. CDR3 in DNA: TGTGCCAGCAGTTACTCGAGCAGCTACGAGCAGTACTTC. The chain joins TRBV6-5 to TRBJ2-7; D unresolved. Germline CDR1 MNHEY, CDR2 SVGAGI. The CDR3 extends over 13 amino acids. Deletions cut 0 bases from V and 3 bases from J, with 6 bases between.

The chain combines TRBV6-6 with TRBJ2-1; D uncertain. CDR1 is MNHNY and CDR2 is SVGAGI in the germline V gene (reference sequence). V was clipped by 2 bases and J by 0 bases, with 11 bases between them. This CDR3 has 16 residues. This chain's CDR3 is CASSYPVRSSYNEQFF. CDR3 nucleotides: TGTGCCAGCAGTTACCCGGTACGGAGCTCCTACAATGAGCAGTTCTTC.

The DNA of the CDR3 is TGTGCCAGCAGCTTTGGGGGTGGGGAGCAGTTCTTC. It yields the protein CASSFGGGEQFF. V gene TRBV7-9 combines with J gene TRBJ2-1; D is possibly TRBD1 or TRBD2 (5 bases each). Trimming took off 3 bases at V and 10 bases at J, with 10 bases between the two ends. The CDR3 sequence is 12 residues long. Germline CDR1 reads SEHNR; CDR2 reads FQNEAQ (reference sequence).

This clone was seen a single time. The gene calls are TRBV18 and TRBJ2-7; TRBD1 matches 8 bases. Germline values: CDR1 KGHSH, CDR2 LQKENI. The CDR3 totals 18 residues. J gave up 0 bases and V 4 bases, and 14 bases lay outside the gene matches. CDR3 DNA sequence: TGTGCCAGCTCACGGGGGCCCTGGACAGGGAATAGCTCCTACGAGCAGTACTTC. This translates into CASSRGPWTGNSSYEQYF.